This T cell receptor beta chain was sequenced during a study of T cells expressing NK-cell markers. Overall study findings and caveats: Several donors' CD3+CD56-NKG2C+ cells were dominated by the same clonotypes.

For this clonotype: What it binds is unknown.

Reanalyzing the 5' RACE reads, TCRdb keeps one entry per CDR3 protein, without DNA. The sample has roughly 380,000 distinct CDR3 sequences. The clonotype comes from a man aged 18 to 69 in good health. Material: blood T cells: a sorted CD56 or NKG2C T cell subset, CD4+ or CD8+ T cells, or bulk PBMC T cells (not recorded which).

CDR3 sequence reads: CSGGAPNEKLFF. This chain uses TRBV29-1 with TRBJ1-4; lacking DNA, the TRBD1 call made by TCRdb goes unchecked. The CDR3 loop spans 12 amino acids. From germline, CDR1 is SQVTM and CDR2 ANQGSEA. Full variable domain (missing parts from reference TRBV29-1 and TRBJ1-4): SAVISQKPSRDICQRGTSLTIQCQVDSQVTMMFWYRQQPGQSLTLIATANQGSEATYESGFVIDKFPISRPNLTFSTLTVSNMSPEDSSIYLCSGGAPNEKLFFGSGTQLSVL.